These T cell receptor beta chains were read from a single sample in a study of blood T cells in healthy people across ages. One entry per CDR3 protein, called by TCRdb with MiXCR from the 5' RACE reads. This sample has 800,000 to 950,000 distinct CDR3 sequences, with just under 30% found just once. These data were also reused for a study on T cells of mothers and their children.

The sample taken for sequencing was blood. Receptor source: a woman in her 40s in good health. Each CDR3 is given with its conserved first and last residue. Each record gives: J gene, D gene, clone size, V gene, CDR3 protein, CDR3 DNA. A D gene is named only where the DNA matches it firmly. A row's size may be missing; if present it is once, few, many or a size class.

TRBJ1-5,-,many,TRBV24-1,CATSDFRGSSNQPQHF,TGTGCCACCAGTGATTTTAGGGGAAGTAGCAATCAGCCCCAGCATTTT
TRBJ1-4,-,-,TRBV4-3,CASSLYRLGRGETNEKLFF,TGCGCCAGCAGCCTCTATCGATTGGGCAGGGGAGAAACTAATGAAAAACTGTTTTTT
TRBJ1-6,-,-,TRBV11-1,CASSPRRGSNSPLHF,TGTGCCAGCAGCCCACGCCGGGGGAGTAATTCACCCCTCCACTTT
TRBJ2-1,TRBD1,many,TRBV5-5,CASSLWETGTGVGNEQFF,TGTGCCAGCAGCTTGTGGGAGACCGGGACAGGGGTAGGCAATGAGCAGTTCTTC
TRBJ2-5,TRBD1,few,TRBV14,CASSQATQGIRKQYF,TGTGCCAGCAGCCAAGCAACACAGGGGATAAGGAAGCAGTACTTC
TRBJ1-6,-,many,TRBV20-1,CSAGTPYNSPLHF,TGCAGTGCTGGGACTCCCTATAATTCACCCCTCCACTTT
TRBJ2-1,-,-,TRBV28,CASSFSGNYNEQFF,TGTGCCAGCAGTTTTTCAGGGAACTACAATGAGCAGTTCTTC
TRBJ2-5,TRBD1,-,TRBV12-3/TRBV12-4,CASRQRTGGAEAQYF,TGTGCCAGCAGACAGAGGACAGGGGGAGCAGAGGCCCAGTACTTC
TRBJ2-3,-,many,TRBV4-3,CASSQGVASDTQYF,TGCGCCAGCAGCCAAGGAGTAGCCTCAGATACGCAGTATTTT
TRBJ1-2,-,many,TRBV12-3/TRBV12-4,CASSTDSNYGYTF,TGTGCCAGCAGTACGGACAGTAACTATGGCTACACCTTC
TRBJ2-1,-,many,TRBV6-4,CASRPSASYNEQFF,TGTGCCAGCAGGCCGTCAGCAAGCTACAATGAGCAGTTCTTC
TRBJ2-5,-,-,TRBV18,CASSPKGLQETQYF,TGTGCCAGCTCACCTAAGGGCCTCCAAGAGACCCAGTACTTC
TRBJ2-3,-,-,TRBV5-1,CASSPLGEYPDTQYF,TGCGCCAGCAGCCCCCTAGGGGAGTATCCAGATACGCAGTATTTT
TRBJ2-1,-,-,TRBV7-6,CASSLESAGPGKETQFF,TGTGCCAGCAGCTTAGAGTCGGCAGGGCCGGGCAAAGAGACCCAGTTCTTC
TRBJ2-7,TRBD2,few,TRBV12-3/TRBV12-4,CASRPGTSGANYEQYF,TGTGCCAGCAGGCCAGGGACTAGCGGGGCAAACTACGAGCAGTACTTC
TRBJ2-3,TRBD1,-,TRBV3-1,CASSSGTGVTDTQYF,TGTGCCAGCAGCTCCGGGACAGGGGTAACAGATACGCAGTATTTT
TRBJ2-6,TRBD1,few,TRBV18,CASSPQGGSDSGANVLTF,TGTGCCAGCTCACCGCAAGGGGGCTCGGACTCTGGGGCCAACGTCCTGACTTTC
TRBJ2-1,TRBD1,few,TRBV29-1,CGLRQGGEQFF,TGCGGCTTACGACAGGGCGGTGAGCAGTTCTTC
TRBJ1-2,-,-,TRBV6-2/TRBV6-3,CASSSMGTSGYTF,TGTGCCAGCAGTTCTATGGGAACTAGTGGCTACACCTTC
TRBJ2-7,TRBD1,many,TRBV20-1,CSSPGGLMNEQYF,TGCAGTTCTCCAGGGGGCCTCATGAACGAGCAGTACTTC
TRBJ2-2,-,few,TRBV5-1,CASSPEAYTGTGELFF,TGCGCCAGCAGCCCCGAGGCGTATACTGGCACCGGGGAGCTGTTTTTT
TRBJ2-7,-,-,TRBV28,CASSSGQPWGEQYF,TGTGCCAGCAGTTCCGGACAGCCCTGGGGCGAGCAGTACTTC
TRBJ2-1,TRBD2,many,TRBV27,CASRWGGTEEQFF,TGTGCCAGCCGGTGGGGGGGGACGGAGGAGCAGTTCTTC
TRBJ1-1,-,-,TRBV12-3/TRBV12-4,CASGPGVVGLMNTEAFF,TGTGCCAGCGGCCCCGGGGTTGTGGGACTTATGAACACTGAAGCTTTCTTT
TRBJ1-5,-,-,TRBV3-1,CASSQAKGQPQHF,TGTGCCAGCAGCCAAGCGAAGGGTCAGCCCCAGCATTTT
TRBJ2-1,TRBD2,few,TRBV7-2,CASKASGYNEQFF,TGTGCTAGCAAGGCTAGCGGGTACAATGAGCAGTTCTTC
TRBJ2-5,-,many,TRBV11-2,CASSLVSSWETQYF,TGTGCCAGCAGCTTAGTATCGTCGTGGGAGACCCAGTACTTC
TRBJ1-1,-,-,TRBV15,CATSEQRGMNTEAFF,TGTGCCACCAGCGAGCAAAGGGGCATGAACACTGAAGCTTTCTTT
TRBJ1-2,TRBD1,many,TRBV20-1,CSASDGTAWYGYTF,TGCAGTGCTAGCGATGGGACAGCTTGGTATGGCTACACCTTC
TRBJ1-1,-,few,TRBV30,CAWSRAAEAFF,TGTGCCTGGAGTAGGGCGGCCGAAGCTTTCTTT